These T cell receptor beta chains were read from a single sample in a study of blood T cell repertoires in COVID-19. Sequenced by immunoSEQ multiplex PCR; TCRdb stores in-frame clones only, minus some. The sample has hundreds of thousands of clones; 75% to 90% are singletons. Sequencing was done on a sample of PBMCs or T cells enriched from blood (not recorded which). These TCRs come from a woman aged 25 to 39 who had recovered from COVID-19. CDR3s include the opening cysteine and the closing phenylalanine or tryptophan. The order of the fields is D gene, V gene, J gene, clone size, CDR3 DNA, CDR3 protein. The D gene is left open where the match is weak. Clone size is stated in some rows and not others, as once, few, many or a class when expanded.

.	TRBV28	TRBJ2-1	few	TGTGCCAGCAGTTCCGCCCGACTAGGGGCGTACAATGAGCAGTTCTTC	CASSSARLGAYNEQFF
TRBD1	TRBV4-3	TRBJ1-5	.	TGCGCCAGCAGCCAGGACAGGGGGTGGAATCAGCCCCAGCATTTT	CASSQDRGWNQPQHF
.	TRBV7-2	TRBJ1-4	.	TGTGCCAGCAGCTCACTCAATTCGGATGAAAAACTGTTTTTT	CASSSLNSDEKLFF
.	TRBV2	TRBJ1-4	.	TGTGCCAGCCGTCAGGGACTAAATGAAAAACTGTTTTTT	CASRQGLNEKLFF
.	TRBV4-3	TRBJ1-1	.	TGCGCCAGCAGCCAAGTGGAGAAAGCTGAAGCTTTCTTT	CASSQVEKAEAFF
.	TRBV7-9	TRBJ1-3	.	TGTGCCAGCAGCCCCGCGCGGGGGGGCAATGGAAACACCATATATTTT	CASSPARGGNGNTIYF
.	TRBV5-6	TRBJ2-1	.	TGTGCCAGCAGCTTGATGGCAGGGCACCTCCTTTTGAATGAGCAGTTCTTC	CASSLMAGHLLLNEQFF
TRBD2	TRBV28	TRBJ2-5	.	TGTGCCAGCAGCCCGGGGGGGGGCAGAGAGACCCAGTACTTC	CASSPGGGRETQYF
TRBD2	TRBV10-3	TRBJ2-1	.	TGTGCCATCAGACTAAACCTAGCGGGAGGGAATGAGCAGTTCTTC	CAIRLNLAGGNEQFF
.	TRBV28	TRBJ1-6	.	TGTGCCAGCAGTTCGGTCCTAACGGGTTCACCCCTCCACTTT	CASSSVLTGSPLHF
.	TRBV4-1	TRBJ2-7	.	TGCGCCAGCAGCCAAGATCTGCGGAGCGGGCCCTCCTACGAGCAGTACTTC	CASSQDLRSGPSYEQYF
TRBD1	TRBV28	TRBJ1-5	.	TGTGCCAGCAGTTTGCTCCCGGGACAGGGAGAAAATCAGCCCCAGCATTTT	CASSLLPGQGENQPQHF
TRBD1	TRBV28	TRBJ1-2	once	TGTGCCAGCAGGCCGACAGGGGCGACAATCATAACCTATGGCTACACCTTC	CASRPTGATIITYGYTF
.	TRBV4-3	TRBJ2-1	.	TGCGCCAGCAGCCGAGGAGACGGCCCCACTTGGGAGCAGTTCTTC	CASSRGDGPTWEQFF
TRBD1	TRBV10-3	TRBJ1-6	.	TGTGCCATCAGTGGGGACAGGGGGCGAGAGGCCCTCCACTTT	CAISGDRGREALHF
TRBD1	TRBV7-8	TRBJ1-1	.	TGTGCCAGCAGCTTAGGACAGGGGGGAGCTTTCTTT	CASSLGQGGAFF
.	TRBV7-9	TRBJ2-1	.	TGTGCCAGCACAAGCAGGGGATTGAGTTACAATGAGCAGTTCTTC	CASTSRGLSYNEQFF
.	TRBV7-8	TRBJ2-3	once	TGTGCCAGCAGCTTATTCGGTAGCTACCTCGAAGACACAGATACGCAGTATTTT	CASSLFGSYLEDTDTQYF
.	TRBV27	TRBJ1-2	.	TGTGCCAGCAGTTTATCGGGGAGTAGCTATGGCTACACCTTC	CASSLSGSSYGYTF
.	TRBV28	TRBJ1-6	few	TGTGCCAGCAGCCCTCCTGCGGGAGAGTATTCACCCCTCCACTTT	CASSPPAGEYSPLHF
TRBD2	TRBV5-1	TRBJ2-7	.	TGCGCCAGCAGCTTGAACCCTAGCGGGGGAACCTACGAGCAGTACTTC	CASSLNPSGGTYEQYF
.	TRBV28	TRBJ1-3	.	TGTGCCAGCAGTATTACAGGAAACACCATATATTTT	CASSITGNTIYF
.	TRBV7-3	TRBJ1-2	.	TGTGCCAGCAGCTTCGGACAAGGTCTTGGGGCTAACTATGGCTACACCTTC	CASSFGQGLGANYGYTF
.	TRBV3-1/TRBV3-2	TRBJ2-2	.	TGTGCCAGCAGCCTATTAGGGCAAGGGGTCAACACCGGGGAGCTGTTTTTT	CASSLLGQGVNTGELFF
.	TRBV4-2	TRBJ1-2	.	TGTGCCAGCAGCCAAGAAGCAGGGATCAATGGCTACACCTTC	CASSQEAGINGYTF
.	TRBV30	TRBJ2-3	.	TGTGCCTGTCAATCGAGAACAGATACGCAGTATTTT	CACQSRTDTQYF
TRBD2	TRBV7-8	TRBJ2-2	.	TGTGCCAGCAGGGAGAGCGGGGGGGGGAACACCGGGGAGCTGTTTTTT	CASRESGGGNTGELFF
TRBD1	TRBV13	TRBJ2-7	.	TGTGCCAGCAGCTTAGACTCCACAGGGGGTACCTCGGGCGAGCAGTACTTC	CASSLDSTGGTSGEQYF
TRBD1	TRBV20-1	TRBJ1-2	.	TGCAGTGCTAGTCTCCAGGGGGCTGGCTACACCTTC	CSASLQGAGYTF
.	TRBV13	TRBJ2-7	.	TGTGCCAGCAGCTGGGGCCAGGTCCTGGAGCAGTACTTC	CASSWGQVLEQYF
TRBD1	TRBV19	TRBJ1-2	.	TGTGCCAGTAGTAGCGGACAGGGCTACGGAGGCTACACCTTC	CASSSGQGYGGYTF
.	TRBV2	TRBJ1-2	.	TGTGCCAGCAGTCAGAGGACACAAAACTATGGCTACACCTTC	CASSQRTQNYGYTF
TRBD2	TRBV19	TRBJ2-1	.	TGTGCCAGTAGTAACGGCGGGAGCAATGAGCAGTTCTTC	CASSNGGSNEQFF
TRBD2	TRBV5-4	TRBJ2-1	.	TGTGCCAGCAGCTTGGACGGGAGGGACAATGAGCAGTTCTTC	CASSLDGRDNEQFF
.	TRBV4-2	TRBJ2-7	.	TGTGCCAGCAGAGATCTCAGCTCCTACGAGCAGTACTTC	CASRDLSSYEQYF
TRBD1	TRBV28	TRBJ1-5	.	TGTGCCAGCAGTTTTTCGGGACAGGGGGCGAAGCAGCCCCAGCATTTT	CASSFSGQGAKQPQHF
.	TRBV25-1	TRBJ2-3	.	TGTGCCAGCAGCCCAATCGGACGGGGAAGCACAGATACGCAGTATTTT	CASSPIGRGSTDTQYF